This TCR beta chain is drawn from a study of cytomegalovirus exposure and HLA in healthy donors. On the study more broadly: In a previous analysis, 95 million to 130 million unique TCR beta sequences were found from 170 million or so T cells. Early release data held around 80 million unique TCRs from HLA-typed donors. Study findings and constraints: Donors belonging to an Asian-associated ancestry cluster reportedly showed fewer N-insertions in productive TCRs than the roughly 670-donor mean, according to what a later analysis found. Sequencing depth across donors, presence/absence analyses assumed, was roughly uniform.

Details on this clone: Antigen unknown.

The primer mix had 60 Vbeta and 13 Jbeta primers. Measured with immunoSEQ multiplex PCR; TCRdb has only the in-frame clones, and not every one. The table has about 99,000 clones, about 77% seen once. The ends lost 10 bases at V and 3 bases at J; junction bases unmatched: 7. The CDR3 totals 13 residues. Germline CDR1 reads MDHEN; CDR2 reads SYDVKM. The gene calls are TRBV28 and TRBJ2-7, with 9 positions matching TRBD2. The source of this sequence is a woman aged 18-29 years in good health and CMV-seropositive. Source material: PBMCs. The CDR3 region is CAIRTSVDYEQYF. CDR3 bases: TGTGCCATCCGGACTAGCGTAGACTACGAGCAGTACTTC.